This TCR beta chain was sequenced for a study of cytomegalovirus exposure and HLA in healthy donors. The primer mix had 60 Vbeta and 13 Jbeta primers. TCRdb's copy holds only in-frame clones and misses some; the assay was immunoSEQ multiplex PCR. The table lists about 50,000 clones, about three quarters of them singletons. The CDR3 runs 14 residues. CDR1 is SEHNR, CDR2 FQNEAQ, per germline (reference sequence). The V end lost 2 bases, the J end lost 3 bases, and 8 bases lay between the germline ends. The TCR sequence derives from a woman aged 50 to 60 in good health and CMV-seronegative. This rearrangement joins TRBV7-9 to TRBJ2-1; D remains unclear. The sequenced material came from PBMCs. The CDR3 loop reads CASSLSTVYNEQFF. CDR3 coding DNA: TGTGCCAGCAGCTTAAGTACAGTCTACAATGAGCAGTTCTTC.